This TCR beta chain was found in a study of T cell responses to AZD1222 COVID-19 vaccine. A word on this clone: Its antigen is unknown.

The repertoire was sequenced with immunoSEQ multiplex PCR; TCRdb's copy has only in-frame clones and lacks some. In the table there are roughly 120,000 clones, 88% of which are singletons. General study results and limits: Breadth and depth of Spike-specific TCRs rose after two AZD1222 doses. Donors, mostly white British, included more females; clonal diversity was possibly underestimated. Repertoires were obtained only post-peak T cell response.

The origin of this receptor is an adult in good health. This specimen was peripheral blood, taken on day 0 of AZD1222 vaccination.

CDR3 coding DNA: TGTGCCAGCGGCCCATGGGCAGACTATGGCTACACCTTC. Its protein product is CASGPWADYGYTF. This chain joins TRBV5-6 and TRBJ1-2, with D unresolved. Trimming stripped 7 bases from V and 3 bases from J, with 13 bases between. Germline CDR1 and CDR2: SGHDT and YYEEEE. This CDR3 is 13 amino acids long.